This T cell receptor (beta chain) stems from a study of blood T cells in healthy people across ages. It was with a sample-barcoded 5' primer and a J-beta primer mix that a second PCR of roughly 7 to 12 cycles was run. MiXCR, applied by TCRdb to the 5' RACE reads, yields one record per CDR3 protein. This sample has 1.4 million to 1.5 million distinct CDR3 sequences, with roughly 45% found just once. This receptor was taken from a woman younger than 30 in good health. Sequences were obtained from blood.

CDR3 protein: CASRKGSSYNSPLHF. CDR3 bases: TGTGCCAGCAGGAAGGGGAGCTCCTATAATTCACCCCTCCACTTT. This chain connects TRBV27 to TRBJ1-6; a weak D match, TRBD1 (5 bases). This CDR3 contains 15 residues. Germline V gene sequence: CDR1 MNHEY, CDR2 SMNVEV (reference sequence). Deletions cut 6 bases from V and 0 bases from J, with 9 bases between.